Listed below are T cell receptor beta chains from one sample, sequenced in a study of OX40 agonist ivuxolimab in advanced cancers. Repertoires were generated with immunoSEQ multiplex PCR, while TCRdb's copy carries only in-frame clones and drops some. The sample carries 60,000 to 70,000 clones, 75% to 90% recorded once. The sequences come from CD4+ or CD8+ T cells sorted from blood, collected in a trial of the OX40 agonist ivuxolimab. These receptors were obtained from an adult with an advanced solid tumor such as melanoma, head and neck, liver or kidney cancer. The CDR3 runs from the conserved cysteine through the conserved F or W. The D gene is left open where the match is weak. Size values are once, few and many counts, or a class for expanded clones, and some rows have none.

TRBV27	NA	TRBJ1-2	few	CASSLSKTRPYTF	TGTGCCAGCAGTTTATCGAAGACACGCCCCTACACCTTC
TRBV2	NA	TRBJ2-1	NA	CASRGGTPSHEQFF	TGTGCCAGCAGAGGCGGGACACCTAGCCATGAGCAGTTCTTC
TRBV19	NA	TRBJ2-2	few	CASSITAGAGELFF	TGTGCCAGTAGTATAACGGCAGGGGCCGGGGAGCTGTTTTTT
TRBV6-6	NA	TRBJ1-2	NA	CASSYAGDYGYTF	TGTGCCAGCAGTTACGCAGGGGACTATGGCTACACCTTC
TRBV7-8	TRBD2	TRBJ2-1	NA	CASSFVAGVLMGYEQFF	TGTGCCAGCAGCTTTGTAGCGGGGGTCTTAATGGGCTACGAGCAGTTCTTC
TRBV2	TRBD1	TRBJ2-6	NA	CARRDRGSGANVLTF	TGTGCCAGGCGGGACAGGGGATCTGGGGCCAACGTCCTGACTTTC
TRBV5-1	NA	TRBJ2-1	NA	CASRAPSYNEQFF	TGCGCCAGCAGGGCCCCCTCCTACAATGAGCAGTTCTTC
TRBV29-1	TRBD1	TRBJ1-2	NA	CSVTTGDAYGYTF	TGCAGCGTAACGACAGGGGATGCTTATGGCTACACCTTC
TRBV27	NA	TRBJ2-3	NA	CASKKTGESSTDTQYF	TGTGCCAGCAAGAAAACGGGGGAGAGCAGCACAGATACGCAGTATTTT
TRBV29-1	TRBD2	TRBJ2-7	NA	CSVCVGGSYEQYF	TGCAGCGTTTGCGTGGGAGGGTCCTACGAGCAGTACTTC
TRBV7-8	TRBD1	TRBJ1-5	NA	CASSLGQGSNQPQHF	TGTGCCAGCAGCTTAGGACAGGGAAGCAATCAGCCCCAGCATTTT
TRBV2	TRBD2	TRBJ2-3	NA	CASTLAGGRVDTQYF	TGTGCCAGCACACTAGCGGGGGGCCGGGTAGATACGCAGTATTTT
TRBV27	TRBD1	TRBJ1-2	NA	CASSSPTGNYGYTF	TGTGCCAGCAGTTCCCCGACAGGGAACTATGGCTACACCTTC
TRBV4-1	TRBD2	TRBJ2-7	NA	CASSLSPGGSYEQYF	TGCGCCAGCAGCCTTAGTCCGGGGGGCTCCTACGAGCAGTACTTC
TRBV27	NA	TRBJ2-2	NA	CASSGQSRELFF	TGTGCCAGCAGCGGACAGTCGAGGGAGCTGTTTTTT
TRBV7-9	NA	TRBJ2-1	NA	CASSLATSSYNEQFF	TGTGCCAGCAGCTTAGCTACAAGCTCCTACAATGAGCAGTTCTTC
TRBV28	NA	TRBJ1-2	NA	CASSSRGGNIPDYGYTF	TGTGCCAGCAGTTCGCGAGGGGGGAATATACCTGACTATGGCTACACCTTC
TRBV13	NA	TRBJ1-4	NA	CASSLGNEKLFF	TGTGCCAGCAGCCTAGGTAATGAAAAACTGTTTTTT
TRBV27	NA	TRBJ1-4	NA	CASRRGGEKLFF	TGTGCCAGCAGAAGGGGAGGGGAAAAACTGTTTTTT
TRBV6-1	NA	TRBJ2-7	NA	CASSEEVDNSYEQYF	TGTGCCAGCAGTGAAGAGGTGGATAACTCCTACGAGCAGTACTTC
TRBV19	NA	TRBJ1-6	NA	CASSIRENNSPLHF	TGTGCCAGTAGTATCCGGGAAAATAATTCACCCCTCCACTTT
TRBV7-8	NA	TRBJ2-2	once	CASSLVNWGRELFF	TGTGCCAGCAGCTTAGTTAATTGGGGCCGGGAGCTGTTTTTT
TRBV2	NA	TRBJ1-1	NA	CASSDPTIDGPPGKAFF	TGTGCCAGCAGTGACCCCACCATAGATGGACCTCCCGGGAAAGCTTTCTTT
TRBV19	NA	TRBJ1-1	once	CASRIGANTEAFF	TGTGCCAGTCGAATAGGTGCAAACACTGAAGCTTTCTTT
TRBV5-8	NA	TRBJ1-1	NA	CASSYPPGDTEAFF	TGTGCCAGCAGTTACCCCCCAGGGGACACTGAAGCTTTCTTT
TRBV13	NA	TRBJ1-5	NA	CASSLGRDLNQPQHF	TGTGCCAGCAGCTTAGGACGTGACCTCAATCAGCCCCAGCATTTT
TRBV29-1	NA	TRBJ2-3	NA	CSVDGLAADTQYF	TGCAGCGTTGATGGGTTAGCAGCAGATACGCAGTATTTT
TRBV7-9	TRBD2	TRBJ2-1	NA	CASSPGLAGDNEQFF	TGTGCCAGCAGCCCCGGACTAGCGGGGGACAATGAGCAGTTCTTC
TRBV2	NA	TRBJ2-7	few	CASRGDRGSYEQYF	TGTGCCAGCAGGGGGGACCGAGGGTCCTACGAGCAGTACTTC
TRBV9	NA	TRBJ2-3	few	CASSVGGLEDTQYF	TGTGCCAGCAGCGTAGGGGGGCTGGAGGATACGCAGTATTTT
TRBV27	NA	TRBJ2-2	NA	CASRAPGPLLRYTGELFF	TGTGCCAGCAGGGCGCCAGGCCCTCTTCTACGTTACACCGGGGAGCTGTTTTTT
TRBV9	TRBD1	TRBJ2-2	NA	CASSVARTGMNTGELFF	TGTGCCAGCAGCGTAGCTCGGACAGGGATGAACACCGGGGAGCTGTTTTTT
TRBV6-5	NA	TRBJ1-1	NA	CASSYRTPNTEAFF	TGTGCCAGCAGTTACAGGACACCAAACACTGAAGCTTTCTTT
TRBV9	TRBD1	TRBJ1-1	NA	CASSKDHRGTNTEAFF	TGTGCCAGCTCAAAAGACCACAGGGGCACTAACACTGAAGCTTTCTTT
TRBV30	TRBD1	TRBJ1-3	NA	CARTGGSGNTIYF	TGTGCCCGGACAGGTGGCTCTGGAAACACCATATATTTT
TRBV19	NA	TRBJ2-1	NA	CASSIGTRGYNEQFF	TGTGCCAGTAGTATTGGGACCCGCGGTTACAATGAGCAGTTCTTC
TRBV27	NA	TRBJ2-2	NA	CASSTTNTGELFF	TGTGCCAGCAGTACAACGAACACCGGGGAGCTGTTTTTT
TRBV18	NA	TRBJ2-2	NA	CASSPPWGGNTGELFF	TGTGCCAGCTCACCACCTTGGGGCGGGAACACCGGGGAGCTGTTTTTT
TRBV27	TRBD1	TRBJ2-1	NA	CATKTGGGSYNEQFF	TGTGCCACCAAGACAGGGGGCGGTTCCTACAATGAGCAGTTCTTC
TRBV19	TRBD2	TRBJ2-1	NA	CASSLAGIHNEQFF	TGTGCCAGTAGTCTAGCGGGGATCCACAATGAGCAGTTCTTC
TRBV20-1	NA	TRBJ2-7	NA	CSAPMNWEQYF	TGCAGTGCCCCGATGAATTGGGAGCAGTACTTC
TRBV27	NA	TRBJ1-5	NA	CASSLHTGISEPQHF	TGTGCCAGCAGTCTACATACAGGGATATCAGAGCCCCAGCATTTT
TRBV19	TRBD2	TRBJ2-7	NA	CASSTGLALTSYEQYF	TGTGCCAGTAGTACTGGACTAGCGTTAACAAGTTACGAGCAGTACTTC
TRBV27	TRBD2	TRBJ2-1	NA	CASGTSGPYNEQFF	TGTGCCAGCGGGACTAGCGGGCCCTACAATGAGCAGTTCTTC
TRBV27	NA	TRBJ2-7	once	CASSFGGREQYF	TGTGCCAGCAGTTTTGGAGGGCGCGAGCAGTACTTC
TRBV9	NA	TRBJ1-1	NA	CASRGLNTEAFF	TGTGCCAGTAGGGGGTTGAACACTGAAGCTTTCTTT
TRBV12-5	NA	TRBJ2-1	NA	CASLAGRNEQFF	TGTGCTTCCCTGGCAGGTCGCAATGAGCAGTTCTTC
TRBV6-1	NA	TRBJ2-1	NA	CASPRAGEGSNEQFF	TGTGCCAGCCCGAGAGCAGGGGAAGGGTCCAATGAGCAGTTCTTC
TRBV6-1	NA	TRBJ2-7	few	CANRDNSYEQYF	TGTGCCAACCGGGACAACTCCTACGAGCAGTACTTC
TRBV9	TRBD1	TRBJ2-7	NA	CASSVGGTGLIYEQYF	TGTGCCAGCAGCGTAGGCGGGACAGGGCTCATCTACGAGCAGTACTTC
TRBV27	NA	TRBJ2-7	medium-sized	CASSLRGLDEQYF	TGTGCCAGCAGTCTGAGGGGATTGGACGAGCAGTACTTC
TRBV15	TRBD1	TRBJ1-2	once	CATTRQGNYGYTF	TGTGCCACCACCAGACAGGGGAACTATGGCTACACCTTC